These 14 T cell receptor beta chains share one sample of origin, sequenced in a study of T cell responses to AZD1222 COVID-19 vaccine. Method: immunoSEQ multiplex PCR; TCRdb's copy keeps in-frame clones and lacks some. The sample gives 150,000 or so clones, approximately 93% of which show up once; roughly 1.2% is in the top ten. The source material was peripheral blood, sampled 28 days after the second AZD1222 dose. The receptors originated from an adult who received the AZD1222 COVID-19 vaccine.

The chain couples TRBV9 to TRBJ1-1, with D possibly being TRBD1 (5 bases). This CDR3 region has 14 residues. The V end lost 0 bases, the J end lost 0 bases, and 6 bases lay between the germline ends. Germline assignment: CDR1 SGDLS and CDR2 YYNGEE. The CDR3: CASSVAGMNTEAFF. The DNA for the CDR3 is TGTGCCAGCAGCGTAGCAGGGATGAACACTGAAGCTTTCTTT. Full variable domain (rest looked up from reference TRBV9 and TRBJ1-1): DSGVTQTPKHLITATGQRVTLRCSPRSGDLSVYWYQQSLDQGLQFLIQYYNGEERAKGNILERFSAQQFPDLHSELNLSSLELGDSALYFCASSVAGMNTEAFFGQGTRLTVV.

V gene TRBV13 combines with J gene TRBJ2-3; TRBD1 matches at 8 bases. The junction had 4 bases not matched to a gene; V was cut back by 0 bases and J by 2 bases. The CDR3 sequence is 16 residues long. Germline CDR1 is PRHDT and CDR2 is FYEKMQ (reference sequence). The CDR3 protein is CASSLGPGGFTDTQYF. The CDR3 nucleotides read TGTGCCAGCAGCTTAGGGCCAGGGGGCTTCACAGATACGCAGTATTTT.

This clone came up once. The genes are TRBV23-1 and TRBJ1-5; D is unresolved. TRBV23-1 counts as an open reading frame of uncertain function. This CDR3 is 17 amino acids long. V was clipped by 3 bases and J by 0 bases, with 15 bases between them. The CDR3 nucleotides are TGCGCCAGCAGTCATGGAGAAAGAATCCATAGCAATCAGCCCCAGCATTTT. Protein: CASSHGERIHSNQPQHF.

Only one count was recorded for this clone. This chain connects TRBV7-2 to TRBJ2-2, with 7 bases fitting TRBD1. Germline V lookup: CDR1 SGHTA, CDR2 FQGNSA. The CDR3 is 15 amino acids. V shed 1 base, J shed 4 bases, and the junction held 3 bases outside the gene matches. As DNA, the CDR3 is TGTGCCAGCAGCTTAGGTGACAGGGTCACCGGGGAGCTGTTTTTT. It codes for CASSLGDRVTGELFF.

This chain connects TRBV28 to TRBJ2-3; tentatively, D is TRBD1 or TRBD2 (6 bases each). Germline assignment: CDR1 MDHEN and CDR2 SYDVKM. The CDR3 extends over 17 amino acids. V lost 4 bases and J 3 bases, leaving 20 bases between the germline ends. CDR3 in amino acids: CASSSPYRDGGTDTQYF. The DNA for the CDR3 is TGTGCCAGCAGTTCCCCCTACAGGGATGGGGGGACAGATACGCAGTATTTT.

The V and J genes are TRBV27 and TRBJ1-4; no definite D call. Per germline, CDR1 MNHEY and CDR2 SMNVEV (reference sequence). CDR3 length equals 14 residues. V was pared by 3 bases and J by 6 bases, with 11 bases between. The CDR3 here is CASSFPPIDEKLFF. CDR3 DNA: TGTGCCAGCAGTTTCCCTCCCATAGATGAAAAACTGTTTTTT.

This clone was seen just once. The chain combines TRBV7-2 with TRBJ1-6; unclear D gene. V was clipped by 1 base and J by 7 bases, with 8 bases between them. Germline V gene sequence: CDR1 SGHTA, CDR2 FQGNSA. This CDR3 is 14 amino acids long. The CDR3 DNA reads TGTGCCAGCAGCTTAGGTATTAACAATTCACCCCTCCACTTT. This translates into CASSLGINNSPLHF. Variable domain in full (rest from reference TRBV7-2 and TRBJ1-6): GAGVSQSPSNKVTEKGKDVELRCDPISGHTALYWYRQSLGQGLEFLIYFQGNSAPDKSGLPSDRFSAERTGGSVSTLTIQRTQQEDSAVYLCASSLGINNSPLHFGNGTRLTVT.

This chain connects TRBV15 to TRBJ1-2; D perhaps matches TRBD1 (5 bases). The germline V gene encodes CDR1 LNHNV and CDR2 YYDKDF (reference sequence). Between the trimmed V and J ends, which lost 0 bases and 8 bases, there was a span of 10 bases. This CDR3 has 13 amino acids. CDR3: CATSRDQGPGYTF. The DNA for the CDR3 is TGTGCCACCAGCAGAGATCAGGGTCCCGGCTACACCTTC.

J is TRBJ1-6 and V is TRBV15; D is unresolved. The germline V and J ends were trimmed by 0 bases and 4 bases, with 22 bases remaining between them. Looked up from germline, CDR1 is LNHNV and CDR2 is YYDKDF (reference sequence). This CDR3 is 20 amino acids long. This chain's CDR3 is CATSRDLVTNRRVYNSPLHF. The CDR3, as DNA: TGTGCCACCAGCAGAGATCTCGTTACAAATCGACGGGTTTATAATTCACCCCTCCACTTT.

This chain links TRBV2 with TRBJ1-4; possibly TRBD1 for D (5 bases). V was clipped by 6 bases and J by 5 bases, with 13 bases between them. This CDR3 region has 14 residues. Germline-derived CDR1 and CDR2 are SNHLY and FYNNEI. CDR3 DNA sequence: TGTGCCAGCAGCGCGGGGGGGAGCAATGAAAAACTGTTTTTT. Translation: CASSAGGSNEKLFF.

The genes are TRBV7-9 and TRBJ1-5, with D perhaps TRBD1 (6 bases). Per germline, CDR1 SEHNR and CDR2 FQNEAQ (reference sequence). Trimming took off 3 bases at V and 3 bases at J, with 9 bases between the two ends. The CDR3 totals 14 residues. CDR3 sequence: CASSFQGNNQPQHF. The CDR3 DNA is TGTGCCAGCAGCTTTCAGGGGAACAATCAGCCCCAGCATTTT.

The chain uses TRBV3-1 (or the pseudogene TRBV3-2) and TRBJ2-1; the match to TRBD2 covers 11 bases. The CDR3 is 13 amino acids. The V gene's germline CDR1 is LGHDT and CDR2 YNNKEL (reference sequence). The junction had 2 bases not matched to a gene; V was cut back by 4 bases and J by 9 bases. CDR3 nucleotide sequence: TGTGCCAGCAGCCGAGGACTAGCGGGTGAGCAGTTCTTC. It specifies CASSRGLAGEQFF.

The chain has TRBV19 and TRBJ1-5; 7 positions match TRBD1. In germline, CDR1 is LNHDA, CDR2 SQIVND (reference sequence). The CDR3 runs 14 residues. J was trimmed by 7 bases and V by 3 bases; bases with no gene match: 6. The CDR3 region is CASSISQGWQPQHF. The CDR3 DNA reads as TGTGCCAGTAGTATCTCACAGGGGTGGCAGCCCCAGCATTTT. Based on the CDR3 plus reference TRBV19 and TRBJ1-5, the full variable domain is DGGITQSPKYLFRKEGQNVTLSCEQNLNHDAMYWYRQDPGQGLRLIYYSQIVNDFQKGDIAEGYSVSREKKESFPLTVTSAQKNPTAFYLCASSISQGWQPQHFGDGTRLSIL.

This chain joins TRBV4-1 and TRBJ2-3; possibly TRBD1 for D (6 bases). Germline V lookup: CDR1 MGHRA, CDR2 YSYEKL. The CDR3 contains 17 residues. The CDR3 DNA sequence: TGCCCCACCAGCGACCGGGGTCGGACAGCTGGGGGAGATACGCAGTATTTT. As protein: CPTSDRGRTAGGDTQYF.